This T cell receptor beta chain was recovered during a study of shared clonotypes between healthy human individuals. For the study at large: Per donor, CD8 memory used one plate, CD8 naive used two, CD4 memory used three and CD4 naive used three.

This clone was seen a single time. Its antigen is currently unknown. The same CDR3 is also encoded by other DNA sequences in this sample. The V gene end was trimmed by 6 bases and the J gene end by 4 bases; junction bases not matched to a gene: 6. Per the germline V gene, CDR1 is KGHSH and CDR2 is LQKENI. This CDR3 has 14 residues. Study-wide results and limits: Rarefaction demonstrated incomplete sorted-subset sequencing despite large depth. It was the few donors that limited the genetic and exposure-history diversity represented.

Authors' processing steps: Without quality scores, immunoSEQ junctional reads could not be filtered like full-length reads. Clones were sequenced by immunoSEQ multiplex PCR, and TCRdb holds only the in-frame ones, with some missing. Clonal size and the V and J genes are those of that table, whereas D and trimming came from the DNA. The table has roughly 2.5 million clones, approximately 90% seen once; the top ten hold more than 0.12%. Sequences were obtained from naive CD4+ T cells sorted from blood. The subset: CD45RA+ positively selected. This chain uses TRBV18 with TRBJ2-1; 7 positions match TRBD2. The receptor was derived from a man aged 18 to 30 in good health. The CDR3 loop is CASSPGTTYNEQFF. The CDR3 DNA is TGTGCCAGCTCGCCCGGGACTACTTACAATGAGCAGTTCTTC.